This T cell receptor (beta chain) is drawn from a study of blood T cells in healthy people across ages. The V gene's germline CDR1 is LGHNA and CDR2 YNFKEQ. The CDR3 length is 17 residues. Trimming at V came to 0 bases and at J to 0 bases, leaving 6 bases not matched to a gene. General study results and limits: With age, beta diversity per million T cells declined roughly linearly, significantly by 40. Whereas aged donors had fewer naive CD4+ cells, long-lived donors had more of them and higher diversity.

Isolating PBMCs gave at least 6.5 million of these cells per sample. As to this clonotype: No antigen is known for it.

The use of a sample-barcoded 5' primer and a J-beta primer mix characterized a second PCR of about 7 to 12 cycles. TCRdb re-called the 5' RACE reads with MiXCR, one entry per CDR3 protein. In the table there are 1.5 million to 2 million distinct CDR3 sequences, about 32% of which are singletons. The chain uses TRBV4-2 and TRBJ2-5; TRBD2 aligns across 8 bases. The clonotype originates from a woman in her twenties or thirties in good health. The sample was blood. The DNA of the CDR3 is TGTGCCAGCAGCCAAGATCTTCGAGCGGGGGACCAAGAGACCCAGTACTTC. It is translated as CASSQDLRAGDQETQYF.